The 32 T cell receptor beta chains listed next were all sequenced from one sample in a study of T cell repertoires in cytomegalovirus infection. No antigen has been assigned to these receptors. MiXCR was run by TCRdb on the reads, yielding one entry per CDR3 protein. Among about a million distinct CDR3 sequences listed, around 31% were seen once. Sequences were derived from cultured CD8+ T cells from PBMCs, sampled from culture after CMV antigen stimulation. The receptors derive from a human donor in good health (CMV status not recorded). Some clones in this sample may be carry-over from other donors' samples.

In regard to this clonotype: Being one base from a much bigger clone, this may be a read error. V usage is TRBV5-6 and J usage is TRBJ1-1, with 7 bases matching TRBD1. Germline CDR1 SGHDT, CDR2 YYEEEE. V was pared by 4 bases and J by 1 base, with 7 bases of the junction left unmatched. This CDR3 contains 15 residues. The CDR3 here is CASSLPGQTNTEAFF. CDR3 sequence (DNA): TGTGCCAGCAGCCTACCGGGACAGACGAACACTGAAGCTTTCTTT.

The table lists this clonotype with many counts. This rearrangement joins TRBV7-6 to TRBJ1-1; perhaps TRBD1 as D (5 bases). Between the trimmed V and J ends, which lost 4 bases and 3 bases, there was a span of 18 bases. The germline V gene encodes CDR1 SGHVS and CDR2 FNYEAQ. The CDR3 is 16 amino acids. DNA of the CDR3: TGTGCCAGCAGCTGGGGCCAAGGGCGGACTCACACTGAAGCTTTCTTT. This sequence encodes CASSWGQGRTHTEAFF.

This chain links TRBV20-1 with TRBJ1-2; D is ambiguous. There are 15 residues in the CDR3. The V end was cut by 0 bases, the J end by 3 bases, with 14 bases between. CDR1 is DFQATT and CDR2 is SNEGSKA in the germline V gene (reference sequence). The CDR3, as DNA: TGCAGTGCTAGAGAGAGGCAGAAAGAAGACTATGGCTACACCTTC. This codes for CSARERQKEDYGYTF.

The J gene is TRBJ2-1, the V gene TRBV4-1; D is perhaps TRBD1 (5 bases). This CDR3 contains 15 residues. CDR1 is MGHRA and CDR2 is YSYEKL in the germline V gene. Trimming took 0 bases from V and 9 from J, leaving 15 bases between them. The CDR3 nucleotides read TGCGCCAGCAGCCAAGAGAGCAGGGCTAAGGGTGAGCAGTTCTTC. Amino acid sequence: CASSQESRAKGEQFF.

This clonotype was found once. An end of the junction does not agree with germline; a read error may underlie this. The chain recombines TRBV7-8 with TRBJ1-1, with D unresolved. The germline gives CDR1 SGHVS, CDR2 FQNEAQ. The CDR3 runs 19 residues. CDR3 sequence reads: CVSILSPWRGSGMNTEAFF. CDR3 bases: TGTGTCAGCATCCTGTCACCTTGGCGGGGAAGTGGGATGAACACTGAAGCTTTCTTT.

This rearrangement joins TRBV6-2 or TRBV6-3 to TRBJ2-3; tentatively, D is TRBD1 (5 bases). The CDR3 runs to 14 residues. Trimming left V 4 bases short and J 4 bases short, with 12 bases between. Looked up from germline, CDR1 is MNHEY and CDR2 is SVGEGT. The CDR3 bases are TGTGCCAGCAGTTGGGTAGGGGTTGCAGATACGCAGTATTTT. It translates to CASSWVGVADTQYF.

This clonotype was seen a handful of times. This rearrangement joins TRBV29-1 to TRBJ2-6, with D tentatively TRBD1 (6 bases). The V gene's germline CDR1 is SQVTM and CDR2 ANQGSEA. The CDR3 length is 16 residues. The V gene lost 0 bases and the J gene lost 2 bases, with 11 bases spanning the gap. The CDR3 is CSVEDRGSAGANVLTF. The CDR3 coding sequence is TGCAGCGTTGAAGACAGGGGAAGCGCTGGGGCCAACGTCCTGACTTTC.

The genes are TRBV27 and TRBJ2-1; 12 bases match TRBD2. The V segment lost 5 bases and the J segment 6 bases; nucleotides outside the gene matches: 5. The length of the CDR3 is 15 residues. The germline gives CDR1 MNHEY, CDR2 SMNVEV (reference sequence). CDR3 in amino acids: CASSLAGGGFNEQFF. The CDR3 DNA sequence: TGTGCCAGCAGTCTAGCGGGGGGGGGTTTCAATGAGCAGTTCTTC.

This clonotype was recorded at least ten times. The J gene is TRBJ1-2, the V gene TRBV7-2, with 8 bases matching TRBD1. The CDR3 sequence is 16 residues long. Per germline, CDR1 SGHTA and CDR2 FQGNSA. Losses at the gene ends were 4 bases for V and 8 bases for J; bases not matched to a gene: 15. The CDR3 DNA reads TGTGCCAGCAGCTCATACAGGGGGTTATACTCTGGCGGCTACACCTTC. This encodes CASSSYRGLYSGGYTF.

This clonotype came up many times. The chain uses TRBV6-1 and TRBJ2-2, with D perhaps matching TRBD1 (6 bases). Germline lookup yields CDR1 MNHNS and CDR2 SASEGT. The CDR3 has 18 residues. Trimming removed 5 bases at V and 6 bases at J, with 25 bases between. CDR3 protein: CASSYLITQGDLAGELFF. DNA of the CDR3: TGTGCCAGCAGTTATTTAATCACACAGGGTGATCTCGCCGGGGAGCTGTTTTTT.

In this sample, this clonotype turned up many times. CDR3 DNA sequence: TGTGCCAGCTCACCAGGAAGACATCGCGGAGGACACAATGAGCAGTTCTTC. Amino acid sequence: CASSPGRHRGGHNEQFF. The chain joins TRBV18 to TRBJ2-1, with D possibly matching TRBD2 (5 bases). CDR1 KGHSH and CDR2 LQKENI come from the germline V gene. With 2 bases removed from V and 5 bases from J, the gap between germline ends came to 19 bases. The CDR3 totals 17 residues.

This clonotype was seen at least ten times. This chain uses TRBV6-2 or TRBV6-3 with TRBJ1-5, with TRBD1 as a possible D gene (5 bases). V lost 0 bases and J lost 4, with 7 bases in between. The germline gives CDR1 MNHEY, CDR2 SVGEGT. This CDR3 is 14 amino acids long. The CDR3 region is CASSYSGENQPQHF. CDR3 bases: TGTGCCAGCAGTTACTCGGGGGAAAATCAGCCCCAGCATTTT.

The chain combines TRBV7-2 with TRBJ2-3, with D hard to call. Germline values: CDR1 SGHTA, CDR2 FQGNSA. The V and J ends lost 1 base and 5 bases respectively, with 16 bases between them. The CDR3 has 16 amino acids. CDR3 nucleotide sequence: TGTGCCAGCAGCTTAGGCGTACCTCCAAATGGAGATACGCAGTATTTT. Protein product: CASSLGVPPNGDTQYF. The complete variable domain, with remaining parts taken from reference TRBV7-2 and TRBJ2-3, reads GAGVSQSPSNKVTEKGKDVELRCDPISGHTALYWYRQSLGQGLEFLIYFQGNSAPDKSGLPSDRFSAERTGGSVSTLTIQRTQQEDSAVYLCASSLGVPPNGDTQYFGPGTRLTVL.

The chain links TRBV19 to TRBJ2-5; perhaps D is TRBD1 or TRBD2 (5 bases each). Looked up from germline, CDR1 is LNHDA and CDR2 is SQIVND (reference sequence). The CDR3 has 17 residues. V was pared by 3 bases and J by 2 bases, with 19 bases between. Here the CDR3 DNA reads TGTGCCAGTAGTATGACGGGACGGTGGGGTGCACAAGAGACCCAGTACTTC. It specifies CASSMTGRWGAQETQYF. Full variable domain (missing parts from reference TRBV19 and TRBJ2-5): DGGITQSPKYLFRKEGQNVTLSCEQNLNHDAMYWYRQDPGQGLRLIYYSQIVNDFQKGDIAEGYSVSREKKESFPLTVTSAQKNPTAFYLCASSMTGRWGAQETQYFGPGTRLLVL.

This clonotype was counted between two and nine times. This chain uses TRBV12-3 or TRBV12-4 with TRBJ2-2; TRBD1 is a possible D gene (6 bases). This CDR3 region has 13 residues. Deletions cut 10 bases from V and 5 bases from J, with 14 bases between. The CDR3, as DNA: TGTGCCATCCCTGGACAGATTACCGGGGAGCTGTTTTTT. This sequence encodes CAIPGQITGELFF.

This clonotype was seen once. The CDR3, as DNA: TGTGCCAGCAGTTACAACAGGGTAGGGATGAACACTGAAGCTTTCTTT. Protein sequence: CASSYNRVGMNTEAFF. The chain uses TRBV6-6 and TRBJ1-1; weak D call: TRBD1 (6 bases). Per germline, CDR1 MNHNY and CDR2 SVGAGI (reference sequence). Trimming took 2 bases from V and 0 from J, leaving 13 bases between them. This CDR3 contains 16 residues.

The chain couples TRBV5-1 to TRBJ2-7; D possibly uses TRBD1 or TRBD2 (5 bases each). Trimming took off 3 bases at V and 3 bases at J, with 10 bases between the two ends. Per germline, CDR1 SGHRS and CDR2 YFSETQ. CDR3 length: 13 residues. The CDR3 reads CASSWDGDYEQYV. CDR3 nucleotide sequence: TGCGCCAGCAGCTGGGACGGGGACTACGAGCAGTACGTC.

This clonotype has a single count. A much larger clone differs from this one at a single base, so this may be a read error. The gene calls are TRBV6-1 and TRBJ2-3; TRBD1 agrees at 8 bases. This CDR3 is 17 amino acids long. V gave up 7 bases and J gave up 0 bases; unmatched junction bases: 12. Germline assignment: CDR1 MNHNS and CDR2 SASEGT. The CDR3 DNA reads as TGTGCCAGCAAATTCAAACAGGGGGACCATAGCACAGATACGCAGTATTTT. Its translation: CASKFKQGDHSTDTQYF.

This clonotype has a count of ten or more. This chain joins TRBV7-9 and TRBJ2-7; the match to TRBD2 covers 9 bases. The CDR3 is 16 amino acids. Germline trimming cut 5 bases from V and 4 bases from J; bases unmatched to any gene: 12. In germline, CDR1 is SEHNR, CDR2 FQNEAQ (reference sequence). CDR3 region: CASSPEAGGRVYEQYF. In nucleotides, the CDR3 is TGTGCCAGCAGCCCAGAAGCGGGGGGAAGAGTTTACGAGCAGTACTTC.

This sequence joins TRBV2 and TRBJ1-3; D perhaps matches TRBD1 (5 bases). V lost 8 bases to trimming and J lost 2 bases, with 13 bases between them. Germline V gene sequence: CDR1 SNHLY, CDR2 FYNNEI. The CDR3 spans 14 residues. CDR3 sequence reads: CASPSTATGNTIYF. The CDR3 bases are TGTGCCAGCCCCTCGACAGCTACTGGAAACACCATATATTTT.

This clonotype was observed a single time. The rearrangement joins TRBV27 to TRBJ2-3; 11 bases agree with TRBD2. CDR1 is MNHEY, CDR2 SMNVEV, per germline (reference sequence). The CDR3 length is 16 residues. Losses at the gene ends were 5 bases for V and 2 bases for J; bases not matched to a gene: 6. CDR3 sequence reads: CASSPGTSGSTDTQYF. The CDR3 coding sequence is TGTGCCAGCAGTCCGGGGACTAGCGGTTCCACAGATACGCAGTATTTT.

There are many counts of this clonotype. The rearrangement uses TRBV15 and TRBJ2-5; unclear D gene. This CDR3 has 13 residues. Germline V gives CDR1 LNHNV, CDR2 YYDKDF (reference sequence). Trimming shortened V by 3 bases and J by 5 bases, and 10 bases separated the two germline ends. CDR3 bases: TGTGCCACCAGCAGTCATGCCGGCGAGACCCAGTACTTC. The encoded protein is CATSSHAGETQYF.

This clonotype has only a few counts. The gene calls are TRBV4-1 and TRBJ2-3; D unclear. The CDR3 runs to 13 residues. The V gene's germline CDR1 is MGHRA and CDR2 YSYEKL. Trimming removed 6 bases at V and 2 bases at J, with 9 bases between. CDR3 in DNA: TGCGCCAGCAGTCATACATCCACAGATACGCAGTATTTT. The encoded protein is CASSHTSTDTQYF.

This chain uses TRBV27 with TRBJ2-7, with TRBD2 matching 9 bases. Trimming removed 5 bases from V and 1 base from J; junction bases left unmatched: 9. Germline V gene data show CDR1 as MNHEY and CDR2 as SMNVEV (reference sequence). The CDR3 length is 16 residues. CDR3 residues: CASSPAGGGASYEQYV. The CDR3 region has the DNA TGTGCCAGCAGTCCTGCGGGCGGGGGGGCGTCCTACGAGCAGTACGTC.

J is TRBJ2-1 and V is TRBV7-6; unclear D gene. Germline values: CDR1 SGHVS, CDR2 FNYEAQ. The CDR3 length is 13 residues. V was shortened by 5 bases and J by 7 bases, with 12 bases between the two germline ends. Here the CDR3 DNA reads TGTGCCAGCAGCACCACGGGTTCAAATGAGCAGTTCTTC. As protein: CASSTTGSNEQFF. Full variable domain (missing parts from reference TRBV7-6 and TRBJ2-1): GAGVSQSPRYKVTKRGQDVALRCDPISGHVSLYWYRQALGQGPEFLTYFNYEAQQDKSGLPNDRFSAERPEGSISTLTIQRTEQRDSAMYRCASSTTGSNEQFFGPGTRLTVL.

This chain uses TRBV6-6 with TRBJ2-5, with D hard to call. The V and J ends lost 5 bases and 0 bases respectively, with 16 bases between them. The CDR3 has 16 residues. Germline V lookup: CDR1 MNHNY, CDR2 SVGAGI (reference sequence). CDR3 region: CASSDRVLRYQETQYF. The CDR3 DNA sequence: TGTGCCAGCAGTGATAGAGTCCTACGGTACCAAGAGACCCAGTACTTC.

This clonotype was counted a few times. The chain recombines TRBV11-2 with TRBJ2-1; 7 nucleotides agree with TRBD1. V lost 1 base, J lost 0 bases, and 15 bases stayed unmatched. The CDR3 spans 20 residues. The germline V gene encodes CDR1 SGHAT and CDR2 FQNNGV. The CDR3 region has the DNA TGTGCCAGCAGCTTAGCTCCCCCGGGACAGTATAGCCTCTCCTACAATGAGCAGTTCTTC. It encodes CASSLAPPGQYSLSYNEQFF.

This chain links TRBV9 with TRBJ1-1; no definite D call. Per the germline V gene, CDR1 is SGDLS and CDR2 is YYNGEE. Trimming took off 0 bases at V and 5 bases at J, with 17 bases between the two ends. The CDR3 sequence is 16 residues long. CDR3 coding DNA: TGTGCCAGCAGCGTAGAAAGTTGGGCGGGTCGAACTGAAGCTTTCTTT. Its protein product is CASSVESWAGRTEAFF.

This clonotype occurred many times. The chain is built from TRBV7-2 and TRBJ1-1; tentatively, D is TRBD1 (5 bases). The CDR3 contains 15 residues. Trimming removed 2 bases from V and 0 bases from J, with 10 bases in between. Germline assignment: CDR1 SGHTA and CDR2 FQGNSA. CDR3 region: CASSLRDSMNTEAFF. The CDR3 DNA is TGTGCCAGCAGCTTAAGAGACAGTATGAACACTGAAGCTTTCTTT.

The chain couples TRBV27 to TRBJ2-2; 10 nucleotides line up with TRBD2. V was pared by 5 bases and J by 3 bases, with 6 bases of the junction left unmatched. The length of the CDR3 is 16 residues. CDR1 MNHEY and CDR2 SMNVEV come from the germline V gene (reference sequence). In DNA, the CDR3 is TGTGCCAGCAGTATCGCAGCGGGGGGGTACACCGGGGAGCTGTTTTTT. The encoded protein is CASSIAAGGYTGELFF.

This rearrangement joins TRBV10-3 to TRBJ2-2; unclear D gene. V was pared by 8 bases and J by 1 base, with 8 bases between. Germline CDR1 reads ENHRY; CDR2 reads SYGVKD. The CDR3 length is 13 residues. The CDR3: CAIFSVNTGELFF. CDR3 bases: TGTGCCATCTTCAGTGTGAACACCGGGGAGCTGTTTTTT.

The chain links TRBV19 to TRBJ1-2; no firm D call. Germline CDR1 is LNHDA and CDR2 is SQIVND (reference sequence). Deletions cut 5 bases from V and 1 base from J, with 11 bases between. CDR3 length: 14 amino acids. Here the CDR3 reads CASSWETLNYGYTF. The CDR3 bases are TGTGCCAGTAGTTGGGAGACTCTTAACTATGGCTACACCTTC. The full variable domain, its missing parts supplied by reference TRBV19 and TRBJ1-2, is DGGITQSPKYLFRKEGQNVTLSCEQNLNHDAMYWYRQDPGQGLRLIYYSQIVNDFQKGDIAEGYSVSREKKESFPLTVTSAQKNPTAFYLCASSWETLNYGYTFGSGTRLTVV.